This TCR beta chain was sequenced during a study of T-cell memory formation after mild COVID-19. Study results and caveats: CM and EM subsets held most contracting CD4+ clones; EMRA held CD8+ ones.

Each CDR3 protein is one row after TCRdb ran MiXCR on the 5' RACE reads. The sample has approximately 100,000 distinct CDR3 sequences, about a sixth seen once; the top ten hold 28%. Germline V CDR1 and CDR2: MGHRA, YSYEKL. This CDR3 spans 15 amino acids. V lost 3 bases and J lost 2; bases outside the gene matches: 7. This clonotype was seen many times. Its antigen is unknown. This TCR came from an adult woman who had mild COVID-19 (a few samples of this study predate the infection). Cell type and time point are not known. Sequenced: PBMCs or a T cell subset sorted from them (not recorded which). The chain recombines TRBV4-1 with TRBJ2-7; 7 bases map to TRBD1. DNA of the CDR3: TGCGCCAGCAGCCATCAGATGACAGGGACCTACGAGCAGTACTTC. As protein: CASSHQMTGTYEQYF.